This T cell receptor (beta chain) appears in the sequencing data of a study of shared clonotypes between healthy human individuals. Here immunoSEQ multiplex PCR was the method, and the copy in TCRdb shows in-frame clones only, minus some. The sample contains about 1.5 million clones, 98% of which appear only once. The V segment lost 5 bases and the J segment 8 bases; nucleotides outside the gene matches: 6. The CDR3 runs 13 residues. In germline, CDR1 is KGHSH, CDR2 LQKENI. This chain uses TRBV18 with TRBJ1-2, with TRBD1 identical over 9 bases. Sequenced input: naive CD4+ T cells sorted from blood. Sample subset: CD45RA+ positively selected. The sequence derives from a man aged 25-45 years in good health. Here the CDR3 DNA reads TGTGCCAGCTCAACCGGGACAGGGACGGGCTACACCTTC. Its translation: CASSTGTGTGYTF.